Presented here are 14 T cell receptor beta chains from one specimen sequenced in a study of blood T cell repertoires in COVID-19. The method was immunoSEQ multiplex PCR; TCRdb's version includes in-frame clones alone and lacks a portion of them. This sample yields about 100,000 clones, of which around four fifths are seen a single time; 9.5% to 13% belongs to the top ten. Sequencing was carried out using peripheral blood. These receptors were collected from a woman aged 65 to 85 with acute or convalescent COVID-19.

The genes are TRBV12-3 or TRBV12-4 and TRBJ1-5; tentative D call: TRBD1 (5 bases). Deletions cut 6 bases from V and 6 bases from J, with 9 bases between. This CDR3 has 12 residues. The DNA of the CDR3 is TGTGCCAGCAGCCTCGGGGGTCAGCCCCAGCATTTT. Its translation is CASSLGGQPQHF.

This chain uses TRBV2 with TRBJ1-1; D is perhaps TRBD1 (6 bases). The CDR3 covers 15 residues. Germline V gives CDR1 SNHLY, CDR2 FYNNEI. Trimming cost V 3 bases and J 6 bases, with 17 bases left between them. CDR3 sequence: CASSENRWTVAEAFF. The CDR3 DNA follows: TGTGCCAGCAGTGAGAATAGATGGACAGTCGCTGAAGCTTTCTTT.

This chain links TRBV10-3 with TRBJ2-2; 9 bases are a match to TRBD2. CDR3 length: 16 amino acids. J was trimmed by 4 bases and V by 8 bases; bases with no gene match: 11. Looked up from germline, CDR1 is ENHRY and CDR2 is SYGVKD. The CDR3 is CAILSGGGARTGELFF. CDR3 DNA: TGTGCCATCCTCTCTGGCGGGGGGGCCCGCACCGGGGAGCTGTTTTTT.

The V call is TRBV28, the J call TRBJ1-1, with a weak D call TRBD1 (5 bases). The germline gives CDR1 MDHEN, CDR2 SYDVKM. This CDR3 has 16 amino acids. Trimming removed 2 bases at V and 6 bases at J, with 19 bases between. CDR3 bases: TGTGCCAGCAGTTTAGTATATGGGGGGACCAGGGCTGAAGCTTTCTTT. It encodes CASSLVYGGTRAEAFF.

V gene TRBV7-3 combines with J gene TRBJ2-3; a weak D match, TRBD1 (6 bases). The V and J ends lost 1 base and 0 bases respectively, with 8 bases between them. The CDR3 has 15 residues. Germline lookup yields CDR1 SGHTA and CDR2 FQGTGA. The CDR3 DNA reads TGTGCCAGCAGCTTAATGGGGACAAGCACAGATACGCAGTATTTT. As protein: CASSLMGTSTDTQYF. Using reference TRBV7-3 and TRBJ2-3 for the parts outside the CDR3, the full variable domain is GAGVSQTPSNKVTEKGKYVELRCDPISGHTALYWYRQSLGQGPEFLIYFQGTGAADDSGLPNDRFFAVRPEGSVSTLKIQRTERGDSAVYLCASSLMGTSTDTQYFGPGTRLTVL.

This clone was found once. The V and J genes are TRBV19 and TRBJ2-2; maybe TRBD1 (5 bases). CDR3 length: 12 amino acids. Per the germline V gene, CDR1 is LNHDA and CDR2 is SQIVND (reference sequence). V lost 6 bases to trimming and J lost 6 bases, with 8 bases between them. The CDR3 DNA sequence: TGTGCCAGTAGACAGGCCGCCGGGGAGCTGTTTTTT. Translation: CASRQAAGELFF.

The chain uses TRBV14 and TRBJ1-1; D call uncertain. Germline loops: CDR1 SGHDN, CDR2 FVKESK. This CDR3 spans 15 amino acids. V was trimmed by 4 bases and J by 4 bases, leaving 16 bases between them. The CDR3 region has the DNA TGTGCCAGCAGCCCCCGAGGGATCATTGGCACTGAAGCTTTCTTT. It specifies CASSPRGIIGTEAFF.

This clone has just a few counts. The chain joins TRBV5-6 to TRBJ1-1, with D perhaps TRBD1 (6 bases). With 5 bases removed from V and 2 bases from J, the gap between germline ends came to 16 bases. Germline CDR1 SGHDT, CDR2 YYEEEE. The CDR3 is 15 residues long. Written as DNA, the CDR3 is TGTGCCAGCAGGTCTATCAAACAGGGAAACACTGAAGCTTTCTTT. This encodes CASRSIKQGNTEAFF.

This clone was seen more than once but under ten times. Other DNA sequences within the sample encode an identical CDR3. The chain joins TRBV2 to TRBJ1-1; D might be TRBD1 (5 bases). Trimming removed 6 bases from V and 0 bases from J, with 8 bases in between. This CDR3 is built from 13 residues. Germline V gives CDR1 SNHLY, CDR2 FYNNEI. The CDR3 nucleotides read TGTGCCAGCAGCACAGGATTGAACACTGAAGCTTTCTTT. Translating gives CASSTGLNTEAFF.

This clone was observed many times. The chain employs TRBV6-2 or TRBV6-3 and TRBJ2-3; 8 bases line up with TRBD1. CDR1 and CDR2 (germline): MNHEY, SVGEGT. This CDR3 contains 15 residues. V trimming: 6 bases; J trimming: 2 bases; junction bases outside the gene matches: 7. The CDR3 DNA sequence: TGTGCCAGCAGCGAGCGACAGGGGTCCACAGATACGCAGTATTTT. This translates into CASSERQGSTDTQYF.

This chain links TRBV7-3 with TRBJ2-1; the match to TRBD2 covers 7 bases. CDR1 SGHTA and CDR2 FQGTGA come from the germline V gene. This CDR3 has 15 residues. Trimming removed 2 bases from V and 3 bases from J; junction bases left unmatched: 4. For the CDR3, the DNA is TGTGCCAGCAGCTTAGCACGGGGGGTCTACAATGAGCAGTTCTTC. As protein: CASSLARGVYNEQFF.

This clone appeared a few times. The rearrangement uses TRBV20-1 and TRBJ1-1; D is ambiguous. V was clipped by 5 bases and J by 7 bases, with 11 bases between them. This CDR3 spans 11 amino acids. Germline loops: CDR1 DFQATT, CDR2 SNEGSKA (reference sequence). The CDR3 region has the DNA TGCAGTGCTTGGAGTCGAATTGAAGCTTTCTTT. Its protein is CSAWSRIEAFF.

The chain joins TRBV4-2 to TRBJ1-5; a possible D gene is TRBD1 (6 bases). This CDR3 comprises 14 residues. Germline assignment: CDR1 LGHNA and CDR2 YNFKEQ. V gave up 3 bases and J gave up 5 bases, with 11 bases separating them. In DNA form, the CDR3 reads TGTGCCAGCAGCCAGGATCCAGGGGATCAGCCCCAGCATTTT. Protein product: CASSQDPGDQPQHF.

This clone has a handful of counts. The chain couples TRBV7-3 to TRBJ2-3, with D perhaps TRBD2 (5 bases). Germline lookup yields CDR1 SGHTA and CDR2 FQGTGA. Trimming shortened V by 5 bases and J by 2 bases, and 11 bases separated the two germline ends. The CDR3 is made up of 14 amino acids. Written as DNA, the CDR3 is TGTGCCAGCAGCCTGCCGGGATACACAGATACGCAGTATTTT. Translating gives CASSLPGYTDTQYF.